The 26 T cell receptor beta chains below all came from one sample that was sequenced in a study of CD8+ T cells in alopecia areata. Treatment given: oral pan-JAK inhibitor, 5-10 mg twice daily. cDNA reverse transcribed from extracted RNA served as the sequencing template. Some clones are missing from TCRdb's copy, which holds only in-frame ones; the method was immunoSEQ multiplex PCR. The sample has 200,000 to 250,000 clones; 35% to 40% are singletons. The sequenced sample was CD4+ T cells sorted from blood, obtained at week 34, from a patient treated with tofacitinib. Source of these receptors: a human donor with alopecia areata.

This chain connects TRBV15 to TRBJ2-7; maybe TRBD2 (6 bases). Germline V gene lookup returns CDR1 LNHNV and CDR2 YYDKDF (reference sequence). The V end lost 0 bases, the J end lost 0 bases, and 9 bases lay between the germline ends. The CDR3 spans 15 residues. The DNA for the CDR3 is TGTGCCACCAGCAGAGATTTCGGGAGCTCCTACGAGCAGTACTTC. Translating it yields CATSRDFGSSYEQYF.

This clone has just a few counts. Different DNA sequences within this sample yield the same CDR3. The chain has TRBV5-1 and TRBJ2-1, with 11 nucleotides matching TRBD2. Trimming cost V 2 bases and J 0 bases; bases outside gene matches: 1. Germline CDR1 is SGHRS and CDR2 is YFSETQ. The CDR3 sequence is 16 residues long. The CDR3 coding sequence is TGCGCCAGCAGCTTAACTAGCGGGAGCTCCTACAATGAGCAGTTCTTC. Its translation: CASSLTSGSSYNEQFF. Full variable domain (remainder filled in from reference TRBV5-1 and TRBJ2-1): KAGVTQTPRYLIKTRGQQVTLSCSPISGHRSVSWYQQTPGQGLQFLFEYFSETQRNKGNFPGRFSGRQFSNSRSEMNVSTLELGDSALYLCASSLTSGSSYNEQFFGPGTRLTVL.

The chain joins TRBV5-1 to TRBJ1-2; no firm D call. V shed 3 bases and J shed 4 bases, with 13 bases lying between them. The CDR3 covers 14 residues. The V gene's germline CDR1 is SGHRS and CDR2 YFSETQ. CDR3 region: CASSSGLLGYGYTF. CDR3 coding DNA: TGCGCCAGCAGCTCCGGACTGCTGGGCTATGGCTACACCTTC.

V usage is TRBV5-1 and J usage is TRBJ2-5; TRBD2 is a possible D gene (6 bases). V lost 0 bases and J 5 bases, leaving 14 bases between the germline ends. CDR3 size: 15 residues. Germline values: CDR1 SGHRS, CDR2 YFSETQ. CDR3 amino acids: CASSLGTITGETQYF. DNA for the CDR3: TGCGCCAGCAGCTTGGGGACTATCACGGGGGAGACCCAGTACTTC. The entire variable domain, with the rest obtained from reference TRBV5-1 and TRBJ2-5, is as follows: KAGVTQTPRYLIKTRGQQVTLSCSPISGHRSVSWYQQTPGQGLQFLFEYFSETQRNKGNFPGRFSGRQFSNSRSEMNVSTLELGDSALYLCASSLGTITGETQYFGPGTRLLVL.

This clone was picked up a small number of times. V gene TRBV7-2 combines with J gene TRBJ1-5; D call uncertain. Between the trimmed V and J ends, which lost 3 bases and 2 bases, there was a span of 14 bases. The CDR3 consists of 16 residues. Germline V CDR1 and CDR2: SGHTA, FQGNSA. The CDR3 loop is CASSLMAPLGNQPQHF. Here the CDR3 DNA reads TGTGCCAGCAGCTTGATGGCCCCCTTGGGCAATCAGCCCCAGCATTTT.

This rearrangement joins TRBV30 to TRBJ2-1, with D uncertain. Germline V CDR1 and CDR2: GTSNPN, SVGIG (reference sequence). V was clipped by 3 bases and J by 10 bases, with 13 bases between them. The CDR3 runs to 12 residues. CDR3 coding DNA: TGTGCCTGGAGCTCGTTTAGCTTAGAGCAGTTCTTC. Its translation is CAWSSFSLEQFF.

The rearrangement joins TRBV5-1 to TRBJ1-1; unclear D gene. Per germline, CDR1 SGHRS and CDR2 YFSETQ. V gave up 3 bases and J gave up 4 bases, with 13 bases separating them. The CDR3 totals 14 residues. The CDR3 bases are TGCGCCAGCAGCTGGGAGAGCGTGGGCACTGAAGCTTTCTTT. Translated: CASSWESVGTEAFF.

The gene calls are TRBV7-9 and TRBJ1-5; D possibly corresponds to TRBD1 (6 bases). The CDR3 spans 14 residues. With 1 base removed from V and 6 bases from J, the gap between germline ends came to 10 bases. From germline, CDR1 is SEHNR and CDR2 FQNEAQ (reference sequence). The CDR3 loop reads CASSLVGASQPQHF. CDR3 bases: TGTGCCAGCAGCTTAGTGGGGGCAAGTCAGCCCCAGCATTTT.

This clone was seen a few times. The J gene is TRBJ2-6, the V gene TRBV4-1; D ambiguous. Germline V CDR1 and CDR2: MGHRA, YSYEKL. V lost 3 bases and J 0 bases, leaving 9 bases between the germline ends. The CDR3 runs to 16 residues. The CDR3 DNA reads as TGCGCCAGCAGCCACCCAGCGATCTCTGGGGCCAACGTCCTGACTTTC. This encodes CASSHPAISGANVLTF.

This chain links TRBV5-1 with TRBJ1-5; D gene unclear. The CDR3 has 15 amino acids. The V gene lost 0 bases and the J gene lost 0 bases, with 7 bases spanning the gap. Germline V lookup: CDR1 SGHRS, CDR2 YFSETQ. CDR3 nucleotide sequence: TGCGCCAGCAGCTTGGTTGGTGGTAGCAATCAGCCCCAGCATTTT. Translation: CASSLVGGSNQPQHF.

The chain links TRBV9 to TRBJ2-7; 8 bases match TRBD1. Germline CDR1 and CDR2: SGDLS and YYNGEE. This CDR3 region has 15 residues. J lost 2 bases, V lost 3 bases, and 7 bases had no gene match. For the CDR3, the DNA is TGTGCCAGCAGCGCCGACAGGGGCCCCCCCTACGAGCAGTACTTC. This codes for CASSADRGPPYEQYF. Based on the CDR3 plus reference TRBV9 and TRBJ2-7, the full variable domain is DSGVTQTPKHLITATGQRVTLRCSPRSGDLSVYWYQQSLDQGLQFLIQYYNGEERAKGNILERFSAQQFPDLHSELNLSSLELGDSALYFCASSADRGPPYEQYFGPGTRLTVT.

The chain carries TRBV7-2 and TRBJ2-2; maybe TRBD2 (6 bases). In germline, CDR1 is SGHTA, CDR2 FQGNSA. V lost 4 bases and J lost 6, with 12 bases in between. The CDR3 sequence is 14 residues long. CDR3 coding DNA: TGTGCCAGCAGCTCGGGACTTGGGGCCGGGGAGCTGTTTTTT. It translates to CASSSGLGAGELFF.

The chain links TRBV7-2 to TRBJ1-5; perhaps TRBD1 as D (6 bases). This CDR3 has 14 residues. With 1 base removed from V and 4 bases from J, the gap between germline ends came to 8 bases. Germline V gene data show CDR1 as SGHTA and CDR2 as FQGNSA. In nucleotides, the CDR3 is TGTGCCAGCAGCTTAGGAGGGGGTAATCAGCCCCAGCATTTT. It is translated as CASSLGGGNQPQHF. The variable domain in full, completed from reference TRBV7-2 and TRBJ1-5, reads GAGVSQSPSNKVTEKGKDVELRCDPISGHTALYWYRQSLGQGLEFLIYFQGNSAPDKSGLPSDRFSAERTGGSVSTLTIQRTQQEDSAVYLCASSLGGGNQPQHFGDGTRLSIL.

This clone was seen a handful of times. CDR3 nucleotides: TGCGCCAGCAGCTTGGACCCTCTGAAGGGCTATGGCTACACCTTC. It translates to CASSLDPLKGYGYTF. This chain connects TRBV5-1 to TRBJ1-2; D call uncertain. CDR1 is SGHRS, CDR2 YFSETQ, per germline. The germline V and J ends were trimmed by 0 bases and 4 bases, with 13 bases remaining between them. The CDR3 runs to 15 residues.

This sequence joins TRBV9 and TRBJ1-2; D gene uncertain. The CDR3 contains 12 residues. The germline CDR1 and CDR2 sequences are SGDLS and YYNGEE. V gave up 0 bases and J gave up 6 bases, with 6 bases separating them. The CDR3 nucleotides read TGTGCCAGCAGCGTAGAGGGCGATGGCTACACCTTC. It specifies CASSVEGDGYTF.

The rearrangement links TRBV2 to TRBJ1-5; D is unresolved. CDR1 is SNHLY and CDR2 is FYNNEI in the germline V gene. V lost 4 bases and J 4 bases, leaving 8 bases between the germline ends. The CDR3 covers 13 residues. CDR3 in DNA: TGTGCCAGCAGTGTGGAGCAGAATCAGCCCCAGCATTTT. Translated: CASSVEQNQPQHF.

The V and J genes are TRBV7-9 and TRBJ2-2; tentatively, D is TRBD2 (5 bases). Germline CDR1 SEHNR, CDR2 FQNEAQ (reference sequence). The CDR3 has 17 residues. V gave up 6 bases and J gave up 4 bases, with 21 bases separating them. In nucleotides, the CDR3 is TGTGCCAGCAGAGGCCCACCGGGCCCTCGGGGCACCGGGGAGCTGTTTTTT. The encoded protein is CASRGPPGPRGTGELFF. The variable domain in full, completed from reference TRBV7-9 and TRBJ2-2, reads DTGVSQNPRHKITKRGQNVTFRCDPISEHNRLYWYRQTLGQGPEFLTYFQNEAQLEKSRLLSDRFSAERPKGSFSTLEIQRTEQGDSAMYLCASRGPPGPRGTGELFFGEGSRLTVL.

The V gene is TRBV5-1, the J gene TRBJ2-7, with 8 bases that match TRBD1. The CDR3 is made up of 15 amino acids. The J segment lost 3 bases and the V segment lost 4 bases, leaving 9 bases of the junction unmatched. The V gene's germline CDR1 is SGHRS and CDR2 YFSETQ. The CDR3 sequence is CASSPSAGGLYEQYF. CDR3 sequence (DNA): TGCGCCAGCAGCCCTTCGGCAGGGGGCCTCTACGAGCAGTACTTC.

The chain carries TRBV18 and TRBJ2-5; D gene uncertain. The CDR3 is made up of 15 amino acids. Trimming shortened V by 3 bases and J by 1 base, and 12 bases separated the two germline ends. From germline, CDR1 is KGHSH and CDR2 LQKENI. The CDR3 bases are TGTGCCAGCTCACCCAATGTCGCATCCCAAGAGACCCAGTACTTC. This gives the protein CASSPNVASQETQYF. Full variable domain (remainder filled in from reference TRBV18 and TRBJ2-5): NAGVMQNPRHLVRRRGQEARLRCSPMKGHSHVYWYRQLPEEGLKFMVYLQKENIIDESGMPKERFSAEFPKEGPSILRIQQVVRGDSAAYFCASSPNVASQETQYFGPGTRLLVL.

The rearrangement joins TRBV29-1 to TRBJ1-1, with D perhaps TRBD1 (5 bases). Trimming removed 3 bases at V and 4 bases at J, with 15 bases between. Germline V gene lookup returns CDR1 SQVTM and CDR2 ANQGSEA. CDR3 length: 14 amino acids. The CDR3 bases are TGCAGCGTTGAGGGTCGGCAGGGTAGCACTGAAGCTTTCTTT. It translates to CSVEGRQGSTEAFF.

The chain combines TRBV23-1 with TRBJ1-2, with unresolved D. TRBV23-1 is classed as an ORF, of uncertain function. The CDR3 covers 9 residues. Trimming left V 7 bases short and J 11 bases short, with 8 bases between. The CDR3 DNA reads as TGCGCCAGCACCCCTAGGTACACCTTC. This codes for CASTPRYTF.

The chain uses TRBV9 and TRBJ1-2; 7 nucleotides match TRBD1. The V and J ends lost 2 bases and 8 bases, in that order; junction bases with no gene match: 12. Germline-derived CDR1 and CDR2 are SGDLS and YYNGEE. CDR3 length: 15 amino acids. This CDR3 is CASSVLKTGSQGYTF. In nucleotides, the CDR3 is TGTGCCAGCAGCGTTCTAAAGACAGGGTCCCAGGGCTACACCTTC. Full variable domain (remainder filled in from reference TRBV9 and TRBJ1-2): DSGVTQTPKHLITATGQRVTLRCSPRSGDLSVYWYQQSLDQGLQFLIQYYNGEERAKGNILERFSAQQFPDLHSELNLSSLELGDSALYFCASSVLKTGSQGYTFGSGTRLTVV.

This clone was counted only a few times. The chain carries TRBV2 and TRBJ1-3, with 7 bases identical to TRBD1. Germline V gene lookup returns CDR1 SNHLY and CDR2 FYNNEI. V lost 6 bases and J lost 4; bases outside the gene matches: 9. The CDR3 has 15 residues. In nucleotides, the CDR3 is TGTGCCAGCAGAAGACAGGGTTCGGCAGGAAACACCATATATTTT. Translating gives CASRRQGSAGNTIYF.

In its sample, this clone was seen a few times. The J gene is TRBJ2-7, the V gene TRBV6-5; TRBD1 might be the D (6 bases). Trimming removed 2 bases from V and 2 bases from J, with 7 bases in between. Germline loops: CDR1 MNHEY, CDR2 SVGAGI. The CDR3 is made up of 13 amino acids. CDR3 sequence (DNA): TGTGCCAGCAGTTACCCAGGGGCCTACGAGCAGTACTTC. Protein sequence: CASSYPGAYEQYF.

The J gene is TRBJ2-6, the V gene TRBV9, with D possibly being TRBD1 (5 bases). With 4 bases removed from V and 14 bases from J, the gap between germline ends came to 19 bases. CDR3 length equals 14 residues. Germline V CDR1 and CDR2: SGDLS, YYNGEE. DNA for the CDR3: TGTGCCAGCAGCTCCGGCGACAGTACCACCCTCCTGACTTTC. This sequence encodes CASSSGDSTTLLTF.

The V gene is TRBV5-1, the J gene TRBJ1-1, with TRBD1 matching over 8 bases. The trim removed 4 bases at V and 3 bases at J, leaving 8 bases unmatched. The germline V gene has CDR1 SGHRS and CDR2 YFSETQ. This CDR3 is 15 amino acids long. The CDR3 region is CASSPWDRLDTEAFF. For the CDR3, the DNA is TGCGCCAGCAGCCCCTGGGACAGGTTGGACACTGAAGCTTTCTTT.